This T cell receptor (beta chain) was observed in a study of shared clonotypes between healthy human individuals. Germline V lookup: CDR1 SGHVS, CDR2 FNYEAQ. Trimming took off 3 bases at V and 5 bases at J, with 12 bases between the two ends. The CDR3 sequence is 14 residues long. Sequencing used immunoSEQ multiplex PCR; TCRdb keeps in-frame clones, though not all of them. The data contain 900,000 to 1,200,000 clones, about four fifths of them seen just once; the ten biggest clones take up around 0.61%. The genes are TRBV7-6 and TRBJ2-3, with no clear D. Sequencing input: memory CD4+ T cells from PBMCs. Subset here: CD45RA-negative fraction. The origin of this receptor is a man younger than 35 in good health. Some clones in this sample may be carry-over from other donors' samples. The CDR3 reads CASSLAPSEDTQYF. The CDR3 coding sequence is TGTGCCAGCAGCTTGGCCCCCTCGGAAGATACGCAGTATTTT.